The 28 T cell receptor beta chains given below trace back to one sample, sequenced in a study of siplizumab effects on memory and regulatory T cells. Sequencing used immunoSEQ multiplex PCR; TCRdb keeps in-frame clones, though not all of them. The table lists 90,000 to 110,000 clones, about 92% of them singletons. The source material was Tregs sorted from blood. These receptors were taken from a human donor in good health.

The chain has TRBV19 and TRBJ1-1; D gene unclear. The germline V gene has CDR1 LNHDA and CDR2 SQIVND (reference sequence). Trimming removed 5 bases from V and 0 bases from J, with 13 bases in between. CDR3 size: 15 residues. The CDR3 loop is CASSWAISLNTEAFF. The CDR3 region has the DNA TGTGCCAGTAGTTGGGCCATCTCATTGAACACTGAAGCTTTCTTT.

The V and J genes are TRBV19 and TRBJ1-5; D is unclear. The length of the CDR3 is 14 residues. Germline CDR1 is LNHDA and CDR2 is SQIVND (reference sequence). The V gene lost 7 bases and the J gene lost 0 bases, with 10 bases spanning the gap. Here the CDR3 reads CASTSFFSNQPQHF. CDR3 nucleotide sequence: TGTGCCAGTACCTCATTTTTTAGCAATCAGCCCCAGCATTTT.

The rearrangement uses TRBV6-5 and TRBJ2-3; weak D call: TRBD2 (6 bases). Germline CDR1 MNHEY, CDR2 SVGAGI. The CDR3 consists of 13 residues. Trimming removed 6 bases at V and 2 bases at J, with 9 bases between. For the CDR3, the DNA is TGTGCCAGCAGAGGGACTTTCACAGATACGCAGTATTTT. Its protein is CASRGTFTDTQYF.

This clone was counted once. This chain joins TRBV19 and TRBJ2-3, with 9 nucleotides matching TRBD2. CDR1 and CDR2 (germline): LNHDA, SQIVND (reference sequence). The CDR3 covers 14 residues. J gave up 0 bases and V 9 bases, and 4 bases lay outside the gene matches. CDR3 bases: TGTGCCAGCCGGACTAGCGAAAGCACAGATACGCAGTATTTT. Its protein is CASRTSESTDTQYF. Based on the CDR3 plus reference TRBV19 and TRBJ2-3, the full variable domain is DGGITQSPKYLFRKEGQNVTLSCEQNLNHDAMYWYRQDPGQGLRLIYYSQIVNDFQKGDIAEGYSVSREKKESFPLTVTSAQKNPTAFYLCASRTSESTDTQYFGPGTRLTVL.

The chain uses TRBV9 and TRBJ2-1; 13 bases map to TRBD2. CDR3 length: 16 amino acids. Germline V lookup: CDR1 SGDLS, CDR2 YYNGEE. The junction had 8 bases not matched to a gene; V was cut back by 4 bases and J by 7 bases. The CDR3 nucleotides read TGTGCCAGCAGCAAGATCGGACTAGCGGGAGTGAATGAGCAGTTCTTC. Encoded protein: CASSKIGLAGVNEQFF.

The CDR3 here is CASSSRVYGYTF. CDR3 in DNA: TGTGCCAGCAGCTCCAGGGTGTATGGCTACACCTTC. The V gene is TRBV5-6, the J gene TRBJ1-2; perhaps TRBD1 as D (5 bases). With 3 bases removed from V and 5 bases from J, the gap between germline ends came to 8 bases. The germline V gene encodes CDR1 SGHDT and CDR2 YYEEEE. The CDR3 is made up of 12 amino acids.

The chain joins TRBV6-1 to TRBJ1-4; TRBD1 might be the D (5 bases). V lost 2 bases, J lost 5 bases, and 15 bases lay in between. The CDR3 has 16 amino acids. Looked up from germline, CDR1 is MNHNS and CDR2 is SASEGT. The CDR3 reads CASSEIAGAGNEKLFF. CDR3 nucleotides: TGTGCCAGCAGTGAAATCGCCGGGGCTGGAAATGAAAAACTGTTTTTT.

The chain employs TRBV9 and TRBJ2-3; D is undetermined. V lost 2 bases to trimming and J lost 4 bases, with 20 bases between them. The CDR3 sequence is 17 residues long. Germline V gives CDR1 SGDLS, CDR2 YYNGEE. DNA of the CDR3: TGTGCCAGCAGCGTTCTAACACGGCTCCGGAATCCAGATACGCAGTATTTT. Translating gives CASSVLTRLRNPDTQYF.

V is TRBV27 and J is TRBJ1-5; a possible D gene is TRBD1 (5 bases). Trimming cost V 5 bases and J 11 bases, with 19 bases left between them. Germline CDR1 is MNHEY and CDR2 is SMNVEV (reference sequence). The CDR3 runs 14 residues. The CDR3 is CASSLGQQYSAQHF. In nucleotides, the CDR3 is TGTGCCAGCAGTCTGGGGCAGCAGTATTCGGCCCAGCATTTT.

The V call is TRBV18, the J call TRBJ2-7, with D uncertain. Trimming took off 1 base at V and 6 bases at J, with 10 bases between the two ends. The CDR3 spans 13 residues. CDR1 KGHSH and CDR2 LQKENI come from the germline V gene. CDR3 region: CASSPLDNGEQYF. CDR3 nucleotides: TGTGCCAGCTCACCACTAGACAACGGCGAGCAGTACTTC.

V usage is TRBV6-5 and J usage is TRBJ2-1, with a weak D call TRBD2 (6 bases). The length of the CDR3 is 15 residues. V was pared by 5 bases and J by 7 bases, with 18 bases between. Germline V lookup: CDR1 MNHEY, CDR2 SVGAGI. This CDR3 reads CASSRPGLGGNEQFF. The DNA of the CDR3 is TGTGCCAGCAGTCGTCCGGGACTGGGGGGAAATGAGCAGTTCTTC.

V is TRBV27 and J is TRBJ1-2; 7 positions agree with TRBD1. The CDR3 contains 16 residues. Per the germline V gene, CDR1 is MNHEY and CDR2 is SMNVEV (reference sequence). V lost 6 bases, J lost 8 bases, and 18 bases stayed unmatched. CDR3 residues: CASRLHAKTGMDGYTF. For the CDR3, the DNA is TGTGCCAGCAGACTACACGCCAAGACAGGGATGGACGGCTACACCTTC.

The chain uses TRBV5-4 and TRBJ2-5; 14 nucleotides agree with TRBD2. V trimming: 5 bases; J trimming: 6 bases; junction bases outside the gene matches: 9. Germline V gene sequence: CDR1 SGHNT, CDR2 YYREEE (reference sequence). This CDR3 is 16 amino acids long. For the CDR3, the DNA is TGTGCCAGCAGGCCCCCGGGACTAGCGGGAGAAAAGACCCAGTACTTC. It encodes CASRPPGLAGEKTQYF.

This chain links TRBV7-9 with TRBJ2-7; the D is unclear. The V and J ends lost 7 bases and 3 bases respectively, with 13 bases between them. Germline CDR1 reads SEHNR; CDR2 reads FQNEAQ (reference sequence). The CDR3 length is 13 residues. CDR3 amino acids: CASMGRPGYEQYF. The CDR3 nucleotides read TGTGCCAGCATGGGCAGGCCGGGCTACGAGCAGTACTTC.

The V and J genes are TRBV11-1 and TRBJ2-7, with 13 bases aligning to TRBD2. The CDR3 sequence is 15 residues long. Germline V gives CDR1 SGHAT, CDR2 FQDESV (reference sequence). The J segment lost 6 bases and the V segment lost 3 bases, leaving 5 bases of the junction unmatched. CDR3 coding DNA: TGTGCCAGCAGCTTTGGGACTAGCGGGATTGGCGAGCAGTACTTC. Protein: CASSFGTSGIGEQYF. The full variable domain, with the rest looked up from reference TRBV11-1 and TRBJ2-7, is EAEVAQSPRYKITEKSQAVAFWCDPISGHATLYWYRQILGQGPELLVQFQDESVVDDSQLPKDRFSAERLKGVDSTLKIQPAELGDSAMYLCASSFGTSGIGEQYFGPGTRLTVT.

The gene calls are TRBV5-6 and TRBJ2-5, with 11 bases identical to TRBD2. Germline V gene sequence: CDR1 SGHDT, CDR2 YYEEEE. J was trimmed by 2 bases and V by 3 bases; bases with no gene match: 6. The CDR3 totals 16 residues. CDR3 sequence: CASSWGTSGEQETQYF. CDR3 in DNA: TGTGCCAGCAGCTGGGGGACTAGCGGAGAACAAGAGACCCAGTACTTC.

J is TRBJ1-2 and V is TRBV4-1, with D possibly TRBD1 on 5 matching bases. The CDR3 runs to 13 residues. V was cut by 4 bases and J by 7 bases, with 13 bases left in between. In germline, CDR1 is MGHRA, CDR2 YSYEKL. The CDR3 loop reads CASSPAGFGGYTF. Written as DNA, the CDR3 is TGCGCCAGCAGCCCGGCAGGGTTCGGTGGCTACACCTTC.

The chain combines TRBV5-1 with TRBJ2-7, with D perhaps being TRBD1 or TRBD2 (7 bases each). CDR1 SGHRS and CDR2 YFSETQ come from the germline V gene. V was shortened by 3 bases and J by 3 bases, with 13 bases between the two germline ends. CDR3 length: 14 residues. Here the CDR3 reads CASSSQGGVYEQYF. In DNA, the CDR3 is TGCGCCAGCAGCTCCCAGGGGGGGGTCTACGAGCAGTACTTC.

This clone was detected once. This CDR3 reads CASSWARGEYGYTF. In DNA form, the CDR3 reads TGTGCCAGCAGCTGGGCCAGGGGGGAATATGGCTACACCTTC. The chain employs TRBV7-3 and TRBJ1-2, with TRBD1 identical over 7 bases. The germline gives CDR1 SGHTA, CDR2 FQGTGA. V lost 4 bases and J lost 5; bases outside the gene matches: 7. The CDR3 totals 14 residues.

This clone has at least ten counts. The chain employs TRBV14 and TRBJ1-1; D is possibly TRBD1 (5 bases). Germline loops: CDR1 SGHDN, CDR2 FVKESK. V lost 3 bases, J lost 13 bases, and 21 bases lay in between. The CDR3 spans 14 residues. Written as DNA, the CDR3 is TGTGCCAGCAGCCAGTCCGGGACCGCCGATGGGGGTTTCTTT. Its protein is CASSQSGTADGGFF.

This chain connects TRBV11-2 to TRBJ2-5; TRBD2 is a possible D gene (5 bases). The V gene lost 2 bases and the J gene lost 3 bases, with 10 bases spanning the gap. This CDR3 region has 14 residues. Germline CDR1 SGHAT, CDR2 FQNNGV. This CDR3 reads CASSLTRTEETQYF. CDR3 bases: TGTGCCAGCAGCTTAACTAGAACTGAAGAGACCCAGTACTTC.

The chain combines TRBV10-3 with TRBJ2-3, with 11 bases aligning to TRBD2. Trimming cost V 6 bases and J 1 base; bases outside gene matches: 0. This CDR3 comprises 14 residues. Germline CDR1 ENHRY, CDR2 SYGVKD. CDR3 residues: CAIRTSGGTDTQYF. The DNA for the CDR3 is TGTGCCATCAGGACTAGCGGGGGCACAGATACGCAGTATTTT.

The chain combines TRBV6-1 with TRBJ1-1; 9 nucleotides match TRBD1. The CDR3 length is 15 residues. The J segment lost 8 bases and the V segment lost 8 bases, leaving 15 bases of the junction unmatched. The V gene's germline CDR1 is MNHNS and CDR2 SASEGT. CDR3 in DNA: TGTGCCAGCTTGCCCCCGGGACAGGGCGGTGCCGAAGCTTTCTTT. Translated: CASLPPGQGGAEAFF.

The V and J genes are TRBV7-9 and TRBJ2-7; weak D call: TRBD1 (5 bases). This CDR3 comprises 15 residues. Trimming left V 5 bases short and J 5 bases short, with 19 bases between. Germline-derived CDR1 and CDR2 are SEHNR and FQNEAQ (reference sequence). This CDR3 is CASSRIPGWSDEQYF. The CDR3 DNA is TGTGCCAGCAGCAGAATTCCAGGGTGGTCTGACGAGCAGTACTTC.

The chain carries TRBV2 and TRBJ2-7; the D gene could be TRBD1 or TRBD2 (5 bases each). The CDR3 is 11 residues long. Germline loops: CDR1 SNHLY, CDR2 FYNNEI. Trimming stripped 6 bases from V and 12 bases from J, with 15 bases between. The CDR3 sequence: CASSSSGTRYF. The CDR3 nucleotides read TGTGCCAGCAGCTCCTCCGGGACGAGGTACTTC.

This sequence joins TRBV11-2 and TRBJ2-7, with TRBD2 as a possible D gene (5 bases). The CDR3 covers 14 residues. The V end was cut by 5 bases, the J end by 3 bases, with 14 bases between. Germline values: CDR1 SGHAT, CDR2 FQNNGV. CDR3 nucleotides: TGTGCCAGCAGCCAGGACTCATCAAACTACGAGCAGTACTTC. Translation gives CASSQDSSNYEQYF.

The chain carries TRBV6-5 and TRBJ1-5, with D unresolved. Germline CDR1 MNHEY, CDR2 SVGAGI. Deletions cut 6 bases from V and 3 bases from J, with 12 bases between. The CDR3 covers 14 residues. This chain's CDR3 is CASSHGAHNQPQHF. As DNA, the CDR3 is TGTGCCAGCAGCCACGGCGCCCACAATCAGCCCCAGCATTTT.

V is TRBV5-6 and J is TRBJ2-5; 8 bases are a match to TRBD2. This CDR3 has 13 amino acids. J gave up 9 bases and V 4 bases, and 8 bases lay outside the gene matches. Germline CDR1 and CDR2: SGHDT and YYEEEE. The CDR3 bases are TGTGCCAGCAGCCCAGCGGGGGTTTGGTCCCAGTACTTC. It yields the protein CASSPAGVWSQYF.